This T cell receptor beta chain was found in a study of PD-1 blockade in classical Hodgkin lymphoma. Study-level background: On a schedule of every 2 weeks, patients received nivolumab 3 mg/kg intravenously. Whole-study findings and limits: Only CD4+ TCR diversity, not CD8+, had risen significantly by C4D1.

Exposure to brentuximab vedotin varied, and each patient had relapsed following autologous stem cell transplantation. Profiled with immunoSEQ multiplex PCR; TCRdb holds only in-frame clones, not every one. The table lists approximately 10,000 clones, 80% to 90% of them singletons. In the case of this clone: What it binds is unknown.

The TCR sequence derives from a human donor with classical Hodgkin lymphoma. This sample comprised peripheral blood mononuclear cells (PBMCs), obtained at baseline.

CDR3 bases: TGTGCCAGCAGCTTTCGGAACGACGGACCCACAGAAGCTTTCTTT. This sequence encodes CASSFRNDGPTEAFF. This chain connects TRBV5-4 to TRBJ1-1, with D uncertain. The V end was cut by 2 bases, the J end by 8 bases, with 19 bases between. This CDR3 spans 15 amino acids. The germline gives CDR1 SGHNT, CDR2 YYREEE (reference sequence).